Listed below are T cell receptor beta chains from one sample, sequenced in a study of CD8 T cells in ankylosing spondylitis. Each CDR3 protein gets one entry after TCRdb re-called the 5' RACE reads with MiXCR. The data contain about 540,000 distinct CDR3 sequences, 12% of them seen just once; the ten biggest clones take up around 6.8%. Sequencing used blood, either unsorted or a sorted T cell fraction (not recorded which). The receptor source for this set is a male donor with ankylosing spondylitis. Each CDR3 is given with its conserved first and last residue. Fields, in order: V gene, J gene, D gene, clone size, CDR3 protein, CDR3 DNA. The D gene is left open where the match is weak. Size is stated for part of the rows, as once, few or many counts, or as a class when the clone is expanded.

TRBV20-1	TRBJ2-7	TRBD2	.	CSARAGLAGAYEQYF	TGCAGTGCTAGAGCGGGGCTAGCGGGAGCTTACGAGCAGTACTTC
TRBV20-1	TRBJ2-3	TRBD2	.	CSARASGSGDTQYF	TGCAGTGCTAGGGCTAGCGGGAGCGGCGATACGCAGTATTTT
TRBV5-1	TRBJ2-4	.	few	CASSQSPGAIQYF	TGCGCCAGCAGTCAGAGCCCAGGGGCCATTCAGTACTTC
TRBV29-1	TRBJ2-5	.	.	CSVGGTNGETQYF	TGCAGCGTCGGTGGGACAAACGGAGAGACCCAGTACTTC
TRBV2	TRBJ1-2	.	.	CASKGESYGYTF	TGTGCCAGCAAGGGGGAGTCCTATGGCTACACCTTC
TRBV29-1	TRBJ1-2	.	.	CSVAGQLRNYGYTF	TGCAGCGTCGCGGGCCAGCTCCGTAACTATGGCTACACCTTC
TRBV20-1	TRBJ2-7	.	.	CSATSQGGRGYEQYF	TGCAGTGCCACCTCACAGGGAGGCAGGGGGTACGAGCAGTACTTC
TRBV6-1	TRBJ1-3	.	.	CASSEQNTSGNTIYF	TGTGCCAGCAGTGAACAGAACACTTCTGGAAACACCATATATTTT
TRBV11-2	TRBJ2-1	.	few	CASSLDFLGNQQFF	TGTGCCAGCAGCTTAGATTTTCTGGGGAACCAGCAGTTCTTC
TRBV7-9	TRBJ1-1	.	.	CASSSNLGDNTEAFF	TGTGCCAGCAGCTCGAACCTAGGGGACAACACTGAAGCTTTCTTT
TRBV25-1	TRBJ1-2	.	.	CASSQPRGGALGYTF	TGTGCCAGCAGTCAACCTCGGGGGGGGGCTTTGGGCTACACCTTC
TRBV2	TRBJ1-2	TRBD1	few	CASTGTGAGYTF	TGTGCCAGCACCGGGACAGGGGCTGGCTACACCTTC
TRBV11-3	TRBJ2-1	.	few	CASSLVGILYNEQFF	TGTGCCAGCAGCTTAGTAGGGATCCTCTACAATGAGCAGTTCTTC
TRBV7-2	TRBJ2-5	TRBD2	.	CASSLASGSSSGTQYF	TGTGCCAGCAGCTTAGCTAGCGGGAGCTCCTCGGGGACCCAGTACTTC
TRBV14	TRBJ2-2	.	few	CASSHHTGELFF	TGTGCCAGCAGCCACCACACCGGGGAGCTGTTTTTT
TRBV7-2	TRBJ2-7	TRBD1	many	CASSRGTGLKYF	TGTGCCAGCAGCCGTGGGACAGGGTTGAAGTACTTC
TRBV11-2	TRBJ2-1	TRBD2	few	CASTALGGAGLAGGNEQFF	TGTGCCAGCACTGCCCTTGGGGGGGCGGGACTAGCGGGAGGAAATGAGCAGTTCTTC
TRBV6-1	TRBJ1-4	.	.	CAANRAPNEKLFF	TGTGCCGCAAACCGGGCGCCTAATGAAAAACTGTTTTTT
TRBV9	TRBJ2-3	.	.	CASTAWQGTDTQYF	TGTGCCAGCACCGCGTGGCAGGGAACAGATACGCAGTATTTT
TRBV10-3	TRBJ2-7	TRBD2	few	CAISTHRRGEAYEQYF	TGTGCCATCAGTACCCATCGACGGGGGGAAGCCTACGAGCAGTACTTC
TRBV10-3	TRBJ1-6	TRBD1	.	CAIKGAGGDSPLHF	TGTGCCATCAAGGGAGCAGGGGGTGATTCACCCCTCCACTTT
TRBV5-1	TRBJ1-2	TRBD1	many	CASRGTGNWNGYTF	TGCGCCAGCAGGGGGACAGGGAACTGGAATGGCTACACCTTC
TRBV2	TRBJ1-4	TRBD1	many	CASRAPGQFNEKLFF	TGTGCCAGCAGAGCTCCGGGACAGTTTAATGAAAAACTGTTTTTT
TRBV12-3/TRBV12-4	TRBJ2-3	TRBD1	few	CASRIRGTGGTDTQYF	TGTGCCAGCAGGATTAGGGGGACAGGGGGGACAGATACGCAGTATTTT
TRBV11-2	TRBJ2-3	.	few	CASRRPGADTQYF	TGTGCCAGCAGACGGCCGGGGGCAGATACGCAGTATTTT
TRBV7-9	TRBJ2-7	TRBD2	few	CASSYTSGRNEQYF	TGTGCCAGCAGCTATACTAGCGGGAGAAACGAGCAGTACTTC